This T cell receptor (beta chain) was retrieved from a study of spatial heterogeneity in lung cancer. Time point indicated: sample taken at primary tumor resection. Unsorted tumor, nontumor lung tissue or cryopreserved PBMC supplied the whole RNA. Germline trimming cut 3 bases from V and 5 bases from J; bases unmatched to any gene: 5. Germline V gene sequence: CDR1 KGHSH, CDR2 LQKENI. This CDR3 has 15 amino acids. The study tagged each TCR cDNA molecule with a unique molecular identifier. One entry per CDR3 protein results from TCRdb running MiXCR on the 5' RACE reads. The repertoire has some 83,000 distinct CDR3 sequences, 15% to 20% of them found once; the top ten carry less than 7.5%.

Sequenced material: PBMCs, taken at surgery. V gene TRBV18 combines with J gene TRBJ1-5, with 9 bases identical to TRBD1. This sequence was found in a male donor with early-stage non-small cell lung cancer. In nucleotides, the CDR3 is TGTGCCAGCTCACCGCAGGGACAGGGAGATCAGCCCCAGCATTTT. This encodes CASSPQGQGDQPQHF.